A single sample is the source of the 27 T cell receptor beta chains below, sequenced in a study of blood T cell repertoires in COVID-19. Sequencing was performed with immunoSEQ multiplex PCR; in TCRdb, only in-frame clones are kept and a portion is missing. The table lists 190,000 or so clones, 85% to 90% of them singletons. Sequenced input: peripheral blood. The source is a woman between 18 and 29 years old who had recovered from COVID-19.

The V and J genes are TRBV9 and TRBJ2-1; possible D gene TRBD2, 7 bases. This CDR3 spans 16 amino acids. Germline CDR1 is SGDLS and CDR2 is YYNGEE. The V and J ends lost 0 bases and 8 bases respectively, with 18 bases between them. CDR3 sequence: CASSVGPYREGDEQFF. In DNA, the CDR3 is TGTGCCAGCAGCGTAGGGCCCTACAGGGAGGGGGATGAGCAGTTCTTC.

V and J are TRBV6-2 or TRBV6-3 and TRBJ1-4; 11 bases match TRBD1. CDR1 MNHEY and CDR2 SVGEGT come from the germline V gene. CDR3 length equals 17 residues. Trimming at V came to 4 bases and at J to 8 bases, leaving 12 bases not matched to a gene. CDR3 in amino acids: CASSSLKRTGGDEKLFF. In DNA, the CDR3 is TGTGCCAGCAGTTCCCTCAAACGGACAGGGGGCGACGAAAAACTGTTTTTT.

The CDR3 protein is CASSILGANSPLHF. In DNA form, the CDR3 reads TGTGCCAGTAGTATCCTGGGGGCTAATTCACCCCTCCACTTT. The rearrangement links TRBV19 to TRBJ1-6; D may be TRBD1 (6 bases). CDR1 LNHDA and CDR2 SQIVND come from the germline V gene (reference sequence). Trimming shortened V by 3 bases and J by 6 bases, and 9 bases separated the two germline ends. CDR3 length: 14 residues.

The chain combines TRBV24-1 with TRBJ2-7; D might be TRBD2 (7 bases). The germline V gene encodes CDR1 KGHDR and CDR2 SFDVKD. V dropped 9 bases and J dropped 0 bases, with 17 bases sitting between them. The CDR3 runs to 15 residues. The CDR3 loop reads CATSEGGLSSYEQYF. CDR3 nucleotides: TGTGCCACCTCCGAGGGGGGGCTAAGCTCCTACGAGCAGTACTTC.

V is TRBV27 and J is TRBJ1-1; 8 positions match TRBD1. Germline CDR1 is MNHEY and CDR2 is SMNVEV (reference sequence). V gave up 8 bases and J gave up 2 bases; unmatched junction bases: 7. This CDR3 region has 14 residues. The CDR3: CASFLSGGNTEAFF. CDR3 nucleotide sequence: TGTGCCAGCTTCCTTTCAGGGGGCAACACTGAAGCTTTCTTT.

This chain uses TRBV13 with TRBJ1-2, with D possibly matching TRBD1 (5 bases). This CDR3 region has 14 residues. V lost 7 bases and J lost 4, with 16 bases in between. CDR1 and CDR2 from the germline V gene are PRHDT and FYEKMQ (reference sequence). In nucleotides, the CDR3 is TGTGCCAGCAACCCCGGGGGGGGAGCCTATGGCTACACCTTC. Translating it yields CASNPGGGAYGYTF. The full variable domain, its missing parts supplied by reference TRBV13 and TRBJ1-2, is AAGVIQSPRHLIKEKRETATLKCYPIPRHDTVYWYQQGPGQDPQFLISFYEKMQSDKGSIPDRFSAQQFSDYHSELNMSSLELGDSALYFCASNPGGGAYGYTFGSGTRLTVV.

The chain is built from TRBV18 and TRBJ2-7; TRBD2 aligns across 12 bases. From germline, CDR1 is KGHSH and CDR2 LQKENI. V gave up 4 bases and J gave up 7 bases; unmatched junction bases: 14. The CDR3 sequence is 17 residues long. CDR3 protein: CASSRPPGLAGIREQYF. CDR3 bases: TGTGCCAGCTCACGTCCCCCCGGACTAGCGGGGATAAGGGAGCAGTACTTC.

The chain is built from TRBV6-5 and TRBJ2-3; no reliable D call. This CDR3 region has 14 residues. Germline V gene sequence: CDR1 MNHEY, CDR2 SVGAGI. The V and J ends lost 4 bases and 0 bases respectively, with 8 bases between them. CDR3 amino acids: CASSSDSSTDTQYF. The CDR3 nucleotides are TGTGCCAGCAGTTCCGACTCTAGCACAGATACGCAGTATTTT.

V usage is TRBV2 and J usage is TRBJ1-1; 8 positions match TRBD1. This CDR3 contains 15 residues. Germline V gives CDR1 SNHLY, CDR2 FYNNEI. J was trimmed by 1 base and V by 6 bases; bases with no gene match: 7. CDR3 region: CASRADRATNTEAFF. The DNA for the CDR3 is TGTGCCAGCAGGGCGGACAGGGCGACGAACACTGAAGCTTTCTTT.

The chain joins TRBV7-2 to TRBJ2-2; D may be TRBD1 (6 bases). V gave up 2 bases and J gave up 1 base, with 11 bases separating them. Germline assignment: CDR1 SGHTA and CDR2 FQGNSA. The CDR3 extends over 16 amino acids. CDR3 amino acids: CASSLQGTQNTGELFF. The CDR3 region has the DNA TGTGCCAGCAGCTTACAAGGGACACAGAACACCGGGGAGCTGTTTTTT.

The gene calls are TRBV5-8 and TRBJ1-6, with TRBD1 identical over 10 bases. Germline V gene lookup returns CDR1 SGHTS and CDR2 YDEGEE. The V gene end was trimmed by 1 base and the J gene end by 8 bases; junction bases not matched to a gene: 15. CDR3 size: 19 residues. For the CDR3, the DNA is TGTGCCAGCAGCTTGCGGGACAGGGGACGATTTCGGACGGATTCACCCCTCCACTTT. Protein: CASSLRDRGRFRTDSPLHF.

Many counts were recorded for this clone. The chain combines TRBV11-1 with TRBJ2-7; D is uncertain. The CDR3 consists of 15 residues. Germline values: CDR1 SGHAT, CDR2 FQDESV (reference sequence). The V end lost 1 base, the J end lost 2 bases, and 12 bases lay between the germline ends. DNA of the CDR3: TGTGCCAGCAGCTTAGAGTCGGCAGGTCCCTACGAGCAGTACTTC. Its protein product is CASSLESAGPYEQYF.

This chain joins TRBV4-1 and TRBJ1-2; TRBD1 matches 11 bases. Looked up from germline, CDR1 is MGHRA and CDR2 is YSYEKL. V was clipped by 2 bases and J by 6 bases; unmatched bases: 5. This CDR3 is 15 amino acids long. CDR3 in DNA: TGCGCCAGCAGCCAAACCGGGACAGGGGGGGATGGCTACACCTTC. Translating gives CASSQTGTGGDGYTF.

This rearrangement joins TRBV4-1 to TRBJ2-2; 9 bases agree with TRBD2. Per germline, CDR1 MGHRA and CDR2 YSYEKL. Trimming at V came to 1 base and at J to 5 bases, leaving 5 bases not matched to a gene. The CDR3 is made up of 16 amino acids. The CDR3 is CASSQVLAGVTGELFF. CDR3 bases: TGCGCCAGCAGCCAAGTCTTAGCGGGGGTTACCGGGGAGCTGTTTTTT.

V is TRBV12-2 and J is TRBJ2-1; TRBD2 was called by the table and not checked on the DNA. TRBV12-2 is annotated as a pseudogene. The CDR3 totals 12 residues. CDR3: CASRYKGSEQFF. CDR3 nucleotides: TGTGCAAGTCGCTACAAAGGGAGCGAGCAGTTCTTC.

This clone has a handful of counts. V gene TRBV12-3 or TRBV12-4 combines with J gene TRBJ2-1; 7 nucleotides agree with TRBD2. CDR3 length: 13 residues. With V trimmed by 3 bases and J by 6 bases, 2 bases remained unmatched. CDR3 loop: CASSLPGGNEQFF. The CDR3 nucleotides are TGTGCCAGCAGTTTGCCGGGAGGCAATGAGCAGTTCTTC.

The chain uses TRBV27 and TRBJ1-6; D is unclear. Looked up from germline, CDR1 is MNHEY and CDR2 is SMNVEV (reference sequence). V gave up 8 bases and J gave up 5 bases, with 13 bases separating them. CDR3 size: 14 residues. CDR3 region: CASCSGANNSPLHF. In DNA, the CDR3 is TGTGCCAGCTGCAGCGGCGCTAATAATTCACCCCTCCACTTT.

The V call is TRBV6-5, the J call TRBJ1-5; D is uncertain. Germline CDR1 and CDR2: MNHEY and SVGAGI. The CDR3 contains 13 residues. Trimming left V 6 bases short and J 4 bases short, with 10 bases between. This CDR3 reads CASSNEGNQPQHF. The CDR3 DNA is TGTGCCAGCAGCAACGAGGGAAATCAGCCCCAGCATTTT.

The chain is built from TRBV5-1 and TRBJ1-3; D not certain. The ends were cut back, 7 bases at V and 0 bases at J, with 14 bases in the middle. CDR1 is SGHRS, CDR2 YFSETQ, per germline. This CDR3 is built from 15 residues. The chain's CDR3 is CASQLEASSGNTIYF. The DNA for the CDR3 is TGCGCCAGCCAACTTGAAGCGTCCTCTGGAAACACCATATATTTT.

V gene TRBV4-3 combines with J gene TRBJ1-4, with D perhaps matching TRBD1 (5 bases). Germline V gives CDR1 LGHNA, CDR2 YSLEER. With 4 bases removed from V and 9 bases from J, the gap between germline ends came to 21 bases. The CDR3 covers 16 residues. CDR3 sequence (DNA): TGCGCCAGCAGCCCGACAACAGGAAGAATTGATCAAAAACTGTTTTTT. This encodes CASSPTTGRIDQKLFF.

The chain employs TRBV29-1 and TRBJ2-3; D is uncertain. The V gene lost 4 bases and the J gene lost 6 bases, with 8 bases spanning the gap. There are 11 residues in the CDR3. Germline V lookup: CDR1 SQVTM, CDR2 ANQGSEA. The CDR3 nucleotides are TGCAGCGTTGTCAGGTTCGATACGCAGTATTTT. This gives the protein CSVVRFDTQYF.

The rearrangement joins TRBV5-1 to TRBJ2-2, with D tentatively TRBD1 (5 bases). Per the germline V gene, CDR1 is SGHRS and CDR2 is YFSETQ. This CDR3 contains 13 residues. V was pared by 5 bases and J by 2 bases, with 7 bases between. CDR3: CASRDSNTGELFF. The CDR3 DNA reads TGCGCCAGCAGAGACAGTAACACCGGGGAGCTGTTTTTT.

This chain links TRBV7-3 with TRBJ2-2; 12 nucleotides match TRBD2. Germline values: CDR1 SGHTA, CDR2 FQGTGA. The CDR3 runs 16 residues. The J segment lost 5 bases and the V segment lost 11 bases, leaving 12 bases of the junction unmatched. This chain's CDR3 is CASGTSGPVGTGELFF. CDR3 DNA sequence: TGTGCCTCCGGGACTAGCGGGCCAGTAGGAACCGGGGAGCTGTTTTTT.

This chain uses TRBV6-5 with TRBJ2-3, with D maybe TRBD2 (5 bases). The germline V gene encodes CDR1 MNHEY and CDR2 SVGAGI. V gave up 6 bases and J gave up 5 bases, with 9 bases separating them. The CDR3 runs 12 residues. The CDR3 protein is CASRAGKDTQYF. The CDR3 region has the DNA TGTGCCAGCAGGGCCGGGAAAGATACGCAGTATTTT.

The rearrangement uses TRBV4-1 and TRBJ2-5; 8 positions agree with TRBD2. This CDR3 has 16 amino acids. Germline assignment: CDR1 MGHRA and CDR2 YSYEKL. V lost 0 bases, J lost 0 bases, and 3 bases stayed unmatched. The CDR3 sequence is CASSQDSGGYQETQYF. The DNA of the CDR3 is TGCGCCAGCAGCCAAGACAGCGGGGGATACCAAGAGACCCAGTACTTC.

The rearrangement links TRBV6-5 to TRBJ1-6; D is unclear. Trimming pared 0 bases from V and 9 bases from J, leaving 3 bases between. The germline CDR1 and CDR2 sequences are MNHEY and SVGAGI. The CDR3 runs to 12 residues. The CDR3 is CASSYSSSPLHF. The CDR3 DNA sequence: TGTGCCAGCAGTTACTCGAGTTCACCCCTCCACTTT.

This rearrangement joins TRBV5-1 to TRBJ1-2; possible D gene TRBD1, 6 bases. The CDR3 length is 12 residues. CDR1 SGHRS and CDR2 YFSETQ come from the germline V gene. V lost 4 bases and J 8 bases, leaving 12 bases between the germline ends. In DNA form, the CDR3 reads TGCGCCAGCAGCGGGGACACCTTAGGCTACACCTTC. Translated: CASSGDTLGYTF.